The entry below describes one T cell receptor beta chain. This clonotype was seen more than once but under ten times. No cognate antigen has been identified for it. No base quality values were provided; no much bigger clone lies one nucleotide off. The record originates from a study of human T cells and chemical hapten exposure (dated by TCRdb to about 2021). Concerning the study at large: For sensitization, 2% DPC in acetone was applied to a roughly 2 cm by roughly 2 cm area of upper inner arm skin. Throughout the approximately 22-week study period, patients were also given weekly therapeutic DPC doses on the scalp. Patch testing was done on the upper back using Finn chambers containing 0.01% DPC, and results were scored after 6 days according to International Contact Dermatitis Research Group standards. The patient cohort, mostly female, included alopecia areata with under or over 50% scalp involvement, alopecia totalis and alopecia universalis. The libraries were sequenced as a pool, and the TCR yield per sample differed mostly because of small variations in library volumes within the pool. The study tracked peripheral blood TCR repertoire changes in vivo during primary and secondary sensitization to the hapten diphenylcyclopropenone (DPC) in alopecia patients. Blood samples were taken from patients before sensitization (week 0) and then at 2, 6 and about 24 weeks after DPC sensitization. Blood for TCR sequencing was provided by twenty-nine alopecia patients at one to four time points (pre-sensitization, 2, 6 and 24 weeks). Each blood RNA sample was used to sequence both TCR alpha and TCR beta chains. The study at large found these results: Compared with pre-sensitization or healthy control sets, expanded TCRs formed significantly more large CDR3 similarity clusters, which is consistent with antigen-driven responses. DPC sensitization did not change the number of TCRs with a frequency above 1 in 1000, and there was no evidence of changes in global repertoire structure. Repeated subsampling changed both the strength of the expansion versus patch-test correlation and the threshold at which the correlation became significant. Patch test score was positively correlated with the number of PT1 expanded TCRs, with significance at thresholds 8, 16 and 32 but not at 4. Because all patients had alopecia, a presumed autoimmune disease, the immune response of the patients might differ from that of healthy individuals.

The intended sense of this specimen's time point label: patch test 1, 2 weeks after DPC sensitization. In the paper's terms, the treatment or condition label means: therapeutic diphenylcyclopropenone sensitization with weekly scalp DPC. Total RNA was extracted from unfractionated whole blood collected in Tempus Blood RNA tubes. At every patch-test visit, the blood draw took place before the patch test was put on. Eligible patients were aged 18 to 70, diagnosed with alopecia, deemed suitable for DPC therapy, and excluded if pregnant. CDR1 is given as LGHDT and CDR2 as YNNKEL, both from the germline V gene (reference sequence). The CDR3 starts with the cysteine, ends with the phenylalanine, and has 14 residues. Only the CDR3 DNA is retained, 42 bases long and in frame from the first base. V loses 7 bases, J loses 1 base, and the germline ends lie 13 bases apart. The library was obtained by RACE. TCRdb shows the sequencer as NextSeq 500. Library preparation attached unique molecular identifiers to individual cDNA molecules for quantitative, reproducible TCR counting. As for the authors' bioinformatics: The median number of TCRs per sample was around 100,000, ranging from roughly 23,224 to 690,600. The Decombinator software suite was used to annotate V, J and CDR3 in the TCR reads. To make PS versus PT1 abundance plots, every sample was subsampled to the same number of TCRs (28,000). TCRs were defined as expanded if absent before sensitization and observed at least eight times at the 2-week time point. The public reads were run again by TCRdb, first through fastp at Q25 and then through MiXCR, and only productive beta chains were kept. Rows merge per CDR3 protein into single entries with the most common DNA and genes. The V and J calls follow TCRdb's processing rather than the paper's. Counted in this sample were over 50,000 distinct CDR3 sequences; roughly 11% of them appeared once. Approximately 1.8% of the sample comes from the top ten.

The sequence joins TRBV3-1 to TRBJ1-1; the D gene identity is not certain. Sequencing was performed on whole blood, taken in connection with sensitization to the hapten diphenylcyclopropenone (DPC). The sequence came from a woman aged 40 to 50 with alopecia areata. Some clones in this sample may be carry-over from other donors' samples. CDR3 sequence: CASTEATANTEAFF. The nucleotides are TGTGCCAGCACGGAGGCTACAGCGAACACTGAAGCTTTCTTT.